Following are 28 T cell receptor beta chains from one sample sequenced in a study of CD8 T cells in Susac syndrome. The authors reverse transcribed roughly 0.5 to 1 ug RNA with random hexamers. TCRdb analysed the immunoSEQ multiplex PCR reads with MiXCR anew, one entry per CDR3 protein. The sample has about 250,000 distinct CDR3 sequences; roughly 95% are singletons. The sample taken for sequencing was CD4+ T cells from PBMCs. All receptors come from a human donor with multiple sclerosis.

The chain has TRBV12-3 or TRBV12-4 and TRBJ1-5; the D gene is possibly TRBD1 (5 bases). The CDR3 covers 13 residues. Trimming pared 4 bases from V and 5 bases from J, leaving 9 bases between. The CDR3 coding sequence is TGTGCCAGCAGTTCCGAGGGGTATCAGCCCCAGCATTTT. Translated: CASSSEGYQPQHF.

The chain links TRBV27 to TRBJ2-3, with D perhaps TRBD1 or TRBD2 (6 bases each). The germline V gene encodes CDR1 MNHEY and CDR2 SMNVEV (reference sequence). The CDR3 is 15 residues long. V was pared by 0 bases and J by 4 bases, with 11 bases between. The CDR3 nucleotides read TGTGCCAGCAGTTTATCGTCGGGGGCCCCAGATACGCAGTATTTT. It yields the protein CASSLSSGAPDTQYF.

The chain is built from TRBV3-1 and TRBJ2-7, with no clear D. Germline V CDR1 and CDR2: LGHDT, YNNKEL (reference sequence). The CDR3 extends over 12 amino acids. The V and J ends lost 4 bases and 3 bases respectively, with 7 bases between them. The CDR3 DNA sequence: TGTGCCAGCAGCCCAATAATCTACGAGCAGTACTTC. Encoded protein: CASSPIIYEQYF.

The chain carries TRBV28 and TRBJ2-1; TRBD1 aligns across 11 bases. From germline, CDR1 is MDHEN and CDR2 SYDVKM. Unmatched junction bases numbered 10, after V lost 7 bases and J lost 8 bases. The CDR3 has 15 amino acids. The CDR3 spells CASTTGGQGDDEQFF. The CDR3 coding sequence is TGTGCCAGCACCACTGGGGGACAGGGGGACGATGAGCAGTTCTTC.

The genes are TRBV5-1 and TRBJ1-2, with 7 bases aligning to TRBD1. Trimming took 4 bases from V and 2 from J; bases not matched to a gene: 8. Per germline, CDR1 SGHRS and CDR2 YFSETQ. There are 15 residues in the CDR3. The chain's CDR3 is CASSNDRVSNYGYTF. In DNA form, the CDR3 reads TGCGCCAGCAGCAACGACAGGGTCTCCAACTATGGCTACACCTTC.

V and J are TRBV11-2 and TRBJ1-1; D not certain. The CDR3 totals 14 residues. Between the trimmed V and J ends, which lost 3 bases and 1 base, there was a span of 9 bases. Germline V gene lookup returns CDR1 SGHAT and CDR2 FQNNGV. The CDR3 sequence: CASSLERRNTEAFF. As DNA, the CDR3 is TGTGCCAGCAGCTTGGAAAGGAGGAACACTGAAGCTTTCTTT.

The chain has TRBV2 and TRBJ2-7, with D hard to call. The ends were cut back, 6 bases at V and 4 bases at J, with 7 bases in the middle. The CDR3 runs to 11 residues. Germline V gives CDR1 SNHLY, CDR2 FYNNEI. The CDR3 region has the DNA TGTGCCAGCAGGGGCGAATACGAGCAGTACTTC. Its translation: CASRGEYEQYF.

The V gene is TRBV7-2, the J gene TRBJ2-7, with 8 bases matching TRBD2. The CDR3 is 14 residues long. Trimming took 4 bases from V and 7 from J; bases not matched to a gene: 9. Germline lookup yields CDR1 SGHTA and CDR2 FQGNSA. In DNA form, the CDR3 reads TGTGCCAGCAGCTCTACGGGGGGGATGGTGGAGCAGTACTTC. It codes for CASSSTGGMVEQYF. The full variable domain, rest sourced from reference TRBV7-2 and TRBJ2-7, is GAGVSQSPSNKVTEKGKDVELRCDPISGHTALYWYRQSLGQGLEFLIYFQGNSAPDKSGLPSDRFSAERTGGSVSTLTIQRTQQEDSAVYLCASSSTGGMVEQYFGPGTRLTVT.

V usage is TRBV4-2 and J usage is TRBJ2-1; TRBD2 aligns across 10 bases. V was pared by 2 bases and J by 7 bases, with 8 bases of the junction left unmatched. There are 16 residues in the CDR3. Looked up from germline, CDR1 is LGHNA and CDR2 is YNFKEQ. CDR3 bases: TGTGCCAGCAGCCAAAGGCTAGCGGGGGCCCGTAATGAGCAGTTCTTC. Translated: CASSQRLAGARNEQFF.

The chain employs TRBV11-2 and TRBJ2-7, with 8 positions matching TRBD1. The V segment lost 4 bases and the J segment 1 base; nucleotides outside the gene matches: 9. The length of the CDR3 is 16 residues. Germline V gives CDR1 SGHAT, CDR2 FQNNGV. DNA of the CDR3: TGTGCCAGCAGCTGGCCCAGGGGGCGGGGATCCTACGAGCAGTACTTC. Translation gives CASSWPRGRGSYEQYF.

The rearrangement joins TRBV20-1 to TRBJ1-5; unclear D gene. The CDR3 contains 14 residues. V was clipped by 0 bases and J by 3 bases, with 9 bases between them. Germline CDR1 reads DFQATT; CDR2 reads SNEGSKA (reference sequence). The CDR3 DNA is TGCAGTGCTAGAGATCGGCGGGCCAATCAGCCCCAGCATTTT. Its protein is CSARDRRANQPQHF.

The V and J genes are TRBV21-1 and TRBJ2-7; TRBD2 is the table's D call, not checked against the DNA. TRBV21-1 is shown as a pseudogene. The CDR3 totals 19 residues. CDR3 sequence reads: CASSKLLTSGRVGIGEQYV. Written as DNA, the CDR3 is TGTGCCAGCAGCAAACTACTAACTAGCGGGAGGGTAGGGATCGGCGAGCAGTACGTC.

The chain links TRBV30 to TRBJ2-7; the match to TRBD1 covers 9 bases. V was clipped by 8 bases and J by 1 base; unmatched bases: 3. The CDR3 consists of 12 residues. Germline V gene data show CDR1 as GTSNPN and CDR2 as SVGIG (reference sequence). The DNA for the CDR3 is TGTGCCGGAGGACAGGGGTCCTACGAGCAGTACTTC. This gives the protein CAGGQGSYEQYF. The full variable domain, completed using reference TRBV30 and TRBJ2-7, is SQTIHQWPATLVQPVGSPLSLECTVEGTSNPNLYWYRQAAGRGLQLLFYSVGIGQISSEVPQNLSASRPQDRQFILSSKKLLLSDSGFYLCAGGQGSYEQYFGPGTRLTVT.

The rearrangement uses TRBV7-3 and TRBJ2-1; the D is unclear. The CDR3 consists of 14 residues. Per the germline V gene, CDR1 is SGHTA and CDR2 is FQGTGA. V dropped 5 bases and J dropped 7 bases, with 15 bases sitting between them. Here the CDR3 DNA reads TGTGCCAGCAGCCCACACCTCTTGGCGAATGAGCAGTTCTTC. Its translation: CASSPHLLANEQFF.

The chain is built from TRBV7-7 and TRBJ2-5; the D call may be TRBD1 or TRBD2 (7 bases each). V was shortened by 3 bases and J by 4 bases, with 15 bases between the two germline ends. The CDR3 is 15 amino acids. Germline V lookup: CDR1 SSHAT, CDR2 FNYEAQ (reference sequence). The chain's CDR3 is CASSFQGGWTETQYF. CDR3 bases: TGTGCCAGCAGCTTTCAGGGGGGGTGGACAGAGACCCAGTACTTC.

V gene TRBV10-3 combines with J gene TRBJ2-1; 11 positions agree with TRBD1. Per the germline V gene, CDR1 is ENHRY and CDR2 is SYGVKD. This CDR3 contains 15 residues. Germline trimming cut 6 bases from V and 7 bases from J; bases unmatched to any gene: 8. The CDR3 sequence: CAIRPKGTGGNEQFF. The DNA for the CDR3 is TGTGCCATCAGACCTAAGGGGACAGGGGGAAATGAGCAGTTCTTC.

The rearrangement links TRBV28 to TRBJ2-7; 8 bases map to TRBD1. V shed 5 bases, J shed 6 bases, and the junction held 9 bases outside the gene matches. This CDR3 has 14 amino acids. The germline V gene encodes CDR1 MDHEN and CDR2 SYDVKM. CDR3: CASSAGQGIVEQYF. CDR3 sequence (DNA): TGTGCCAGCAGTGCAGGACAGGGAATCGTCGAGCAGTACTTC. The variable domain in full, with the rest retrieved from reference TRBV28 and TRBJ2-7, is DVKVTQSSRYLVKRTGEKVFLECVQDMDHENMFWYRQDPGLGLRLIYFSYDVKMKEKGDIPEGYSVSREKKERFSLILESASTNQTSMYLCASSAGQGIVEQYFGPGTRLTVT.

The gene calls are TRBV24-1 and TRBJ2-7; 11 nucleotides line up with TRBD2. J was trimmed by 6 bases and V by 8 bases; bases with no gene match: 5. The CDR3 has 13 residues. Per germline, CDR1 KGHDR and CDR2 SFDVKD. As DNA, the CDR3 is TGTGCCACCATAGTAGCGGGAGGGTGCGAGCAGTACGTC. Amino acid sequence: CATIVAGGCEQYV.

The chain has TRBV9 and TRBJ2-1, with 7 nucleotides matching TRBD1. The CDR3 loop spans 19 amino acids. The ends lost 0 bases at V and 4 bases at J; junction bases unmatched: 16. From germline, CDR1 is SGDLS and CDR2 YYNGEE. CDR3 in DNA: TGTGCCAGCAGCGTAGCATTTACCATTGGACAGGCAGGGTACAATGAGCAGTTCTTC. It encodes CASSVAFTIGQAGYNEQFF.

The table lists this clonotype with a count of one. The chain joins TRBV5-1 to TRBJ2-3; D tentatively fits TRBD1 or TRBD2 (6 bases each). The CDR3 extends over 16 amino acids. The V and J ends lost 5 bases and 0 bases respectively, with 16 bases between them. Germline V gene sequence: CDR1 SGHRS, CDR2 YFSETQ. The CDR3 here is CASSPGADRSTDTQYF. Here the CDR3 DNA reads TGCGCCAGCAGTCCGGGGGCAGACAGGAGCACAGATACGCAGTATTTT.

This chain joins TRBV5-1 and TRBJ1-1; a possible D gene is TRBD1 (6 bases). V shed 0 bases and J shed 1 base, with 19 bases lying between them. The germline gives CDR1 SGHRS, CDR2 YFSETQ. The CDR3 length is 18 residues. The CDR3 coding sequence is TGCGCCAGCAGCTTGGGACAGATCAATCGGGGGCGGAACACTGAAGCTTTCTTT. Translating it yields CASSLGQINRGRNTEAFF.

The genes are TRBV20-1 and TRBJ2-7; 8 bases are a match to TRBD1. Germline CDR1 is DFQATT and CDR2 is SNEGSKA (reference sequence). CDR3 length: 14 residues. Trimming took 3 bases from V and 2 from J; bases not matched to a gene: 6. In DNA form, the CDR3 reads TGCAGTGCTAGTGTTACAGGGGGGACCTACGAGCAGTACTTC. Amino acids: CSASVTGGTYEQYF.

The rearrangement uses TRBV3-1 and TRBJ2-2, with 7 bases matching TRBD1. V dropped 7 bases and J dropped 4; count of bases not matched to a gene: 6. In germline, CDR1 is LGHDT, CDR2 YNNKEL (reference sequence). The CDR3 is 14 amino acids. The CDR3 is CASNDRARTGELFF. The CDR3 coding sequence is TGTGCCAGCAACGACAGGGCTCGCACCGGGGAGCTGTTTTTT.

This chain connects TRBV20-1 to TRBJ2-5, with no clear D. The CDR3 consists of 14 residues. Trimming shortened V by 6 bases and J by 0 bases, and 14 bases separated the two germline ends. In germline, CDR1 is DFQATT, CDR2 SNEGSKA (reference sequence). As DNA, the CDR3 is TGCAGTGCCGCTGGTCAGGCCAACCAAGAGACCCAGTACTTC. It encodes CSAAGQANQETQYF.

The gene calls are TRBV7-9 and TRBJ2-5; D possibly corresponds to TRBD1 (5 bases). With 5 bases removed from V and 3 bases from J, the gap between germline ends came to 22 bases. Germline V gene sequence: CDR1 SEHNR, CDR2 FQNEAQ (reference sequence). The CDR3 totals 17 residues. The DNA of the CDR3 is TGTGCCAGCAGCCCCTCTCCTTGGTACAGGCCCGAAGAGACCCAGTACTTC. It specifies CASSPSPWYRPEETQYF.

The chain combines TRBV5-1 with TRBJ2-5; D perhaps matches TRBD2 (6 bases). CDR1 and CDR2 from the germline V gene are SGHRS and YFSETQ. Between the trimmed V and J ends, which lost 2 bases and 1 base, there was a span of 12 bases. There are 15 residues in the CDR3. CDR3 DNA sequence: TGCGCCAGCAGCTTACTGGGAGGCACCCAAGAGACCCAGTACTTC. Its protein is CASSLLGGTQETQYF.

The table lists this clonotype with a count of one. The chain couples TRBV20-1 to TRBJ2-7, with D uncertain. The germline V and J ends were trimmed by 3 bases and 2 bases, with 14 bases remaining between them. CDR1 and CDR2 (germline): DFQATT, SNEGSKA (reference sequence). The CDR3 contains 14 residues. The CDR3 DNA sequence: TGCAGTGCTAGTGGGGTTGCCGCGACCTACGAGCAGTACGTC. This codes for CSASGVAATYEQYV.

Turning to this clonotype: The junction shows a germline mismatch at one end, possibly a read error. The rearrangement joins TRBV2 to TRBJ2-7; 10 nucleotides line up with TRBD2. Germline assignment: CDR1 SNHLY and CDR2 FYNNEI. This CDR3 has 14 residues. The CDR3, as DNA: TGTGCCGGCAGCGGGAGCGGGGGGGCCTACGAGCAGTACTTC. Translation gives CAGSGSGGAYEQYF.